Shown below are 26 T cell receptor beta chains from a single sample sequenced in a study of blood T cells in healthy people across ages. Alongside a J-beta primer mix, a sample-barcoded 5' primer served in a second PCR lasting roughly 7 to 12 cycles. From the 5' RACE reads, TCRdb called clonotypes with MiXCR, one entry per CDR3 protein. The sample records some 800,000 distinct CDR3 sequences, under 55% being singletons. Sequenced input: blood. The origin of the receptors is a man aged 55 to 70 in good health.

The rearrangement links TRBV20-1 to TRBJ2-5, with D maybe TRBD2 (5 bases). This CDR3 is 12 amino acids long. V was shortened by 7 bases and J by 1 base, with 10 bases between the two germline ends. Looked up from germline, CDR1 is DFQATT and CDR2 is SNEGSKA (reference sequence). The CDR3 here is CSGTGIQETQYF. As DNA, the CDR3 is TGCAGTGGGACGGGAATCCAAGAGACCCAGTACTTC.

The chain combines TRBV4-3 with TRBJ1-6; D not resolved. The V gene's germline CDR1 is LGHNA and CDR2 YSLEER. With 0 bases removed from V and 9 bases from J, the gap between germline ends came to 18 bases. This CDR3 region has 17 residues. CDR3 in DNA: TGCGCCAGCAGCCAAGACCTGGGCGTAGGCAGCAGTTCACCCCTCCACTTT. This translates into CASSQDLGVGSSSPLHF.

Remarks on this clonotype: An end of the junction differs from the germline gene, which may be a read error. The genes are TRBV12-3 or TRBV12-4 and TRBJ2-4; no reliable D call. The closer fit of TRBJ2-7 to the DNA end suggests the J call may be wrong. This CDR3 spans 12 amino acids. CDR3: CASSLRSCEQYF. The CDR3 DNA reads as TGTGCCAGCAGTTTGAGGTCCTGCGAGCAGTACTTC.

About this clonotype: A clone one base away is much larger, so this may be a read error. CDR3 amino acids: CASSSGLVGGTVETQYF. In DNA, the CDR3 is TGTGCCAGCAGCTCGGGACTAGTGGGGGGCACGGTGGAGACCCAGTACTTC. The gene calls are TRBV7-2 and TRBJ2-5; 8 nucleotides align to TRBD2. V lost 4 bases and J lost 5; bases outside the gene matches: 15. Germline values: CDR1 SGHTA, CDR2 FQGNSA. The CDR3 is made up of 17 amino acids.

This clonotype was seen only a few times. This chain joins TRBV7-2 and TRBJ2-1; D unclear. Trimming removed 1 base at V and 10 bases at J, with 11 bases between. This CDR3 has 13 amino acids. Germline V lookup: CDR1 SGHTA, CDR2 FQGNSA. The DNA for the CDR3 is TGTGCCAGCAGCTTAGTTGGAATTGGGGAGCAGTTCTTC. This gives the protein CASSLVGIGEQFF.

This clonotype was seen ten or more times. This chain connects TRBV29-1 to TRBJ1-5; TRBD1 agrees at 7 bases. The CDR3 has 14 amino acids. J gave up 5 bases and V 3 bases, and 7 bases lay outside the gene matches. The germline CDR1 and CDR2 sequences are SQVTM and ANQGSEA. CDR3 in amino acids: CSVDGATGDQPQHF. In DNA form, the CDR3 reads TGCAGCGTTGATGGGGCCACAGGGGATCAGCCCCAGCATTTT.

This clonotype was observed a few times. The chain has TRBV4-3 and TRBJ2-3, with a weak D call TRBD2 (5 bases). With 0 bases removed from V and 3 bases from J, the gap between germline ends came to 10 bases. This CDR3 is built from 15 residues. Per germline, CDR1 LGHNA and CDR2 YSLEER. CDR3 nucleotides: TGCGCCAGCAGCCAAGATCGGACTCCTACAGATACGCAGTATTTT. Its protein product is CASSQDRTPTDTQYF.

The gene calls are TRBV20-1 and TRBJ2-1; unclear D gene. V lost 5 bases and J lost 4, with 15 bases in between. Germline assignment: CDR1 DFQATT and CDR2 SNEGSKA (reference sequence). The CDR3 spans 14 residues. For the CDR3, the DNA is TGCAGTGCTCCTCGTCGCGTCCTATACAATGAGCAGTTCTTC. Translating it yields CSAPRRVLYNEQFF.

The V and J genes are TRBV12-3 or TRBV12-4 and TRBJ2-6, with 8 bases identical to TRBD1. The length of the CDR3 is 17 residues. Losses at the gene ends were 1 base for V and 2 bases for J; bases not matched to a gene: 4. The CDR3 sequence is CASSLGTGSAGANVLTF. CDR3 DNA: TGTGCCAGCAGTTTAGGGACAGGGAGCGCTGGGGCCAACGTCCTGACTTTC.

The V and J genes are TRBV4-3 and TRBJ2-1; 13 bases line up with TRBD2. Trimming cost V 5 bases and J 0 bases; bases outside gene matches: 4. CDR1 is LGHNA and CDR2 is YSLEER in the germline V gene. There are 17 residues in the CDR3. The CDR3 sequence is CASSITSGGASYNEQFF. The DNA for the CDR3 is TGCGCCAGCAGCATAACTAGCGGGGGGGCCTCCTACAATGAGCAGTTCTTC.

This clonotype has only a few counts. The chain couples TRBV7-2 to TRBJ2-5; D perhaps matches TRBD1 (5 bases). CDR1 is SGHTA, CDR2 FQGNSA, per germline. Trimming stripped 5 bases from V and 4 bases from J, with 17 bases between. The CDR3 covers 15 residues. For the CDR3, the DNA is TGTGCCAGCAGCCCGTTGGCCAGGGCCGGAGAGACCCAGTACTTC. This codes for CASSPLARAGETQYF.

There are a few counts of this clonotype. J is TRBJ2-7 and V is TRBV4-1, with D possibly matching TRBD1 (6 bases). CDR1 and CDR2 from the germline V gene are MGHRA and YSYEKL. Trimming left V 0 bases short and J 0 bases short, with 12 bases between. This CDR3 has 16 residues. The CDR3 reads CASSQETQGISYEQYF. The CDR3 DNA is TGCGCCAGCAGCCAAGAAACTCAGGGGATCTCCTACGAGCAGTACTTC.

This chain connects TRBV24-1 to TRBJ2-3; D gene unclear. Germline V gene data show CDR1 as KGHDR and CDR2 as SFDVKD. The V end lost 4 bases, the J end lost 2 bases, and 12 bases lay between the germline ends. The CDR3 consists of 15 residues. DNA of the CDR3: TGTGCCACCAGTGACCGGTACATGGACACAGATACGCAGTATTTT. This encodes CATSDRYMDTDTQYF.

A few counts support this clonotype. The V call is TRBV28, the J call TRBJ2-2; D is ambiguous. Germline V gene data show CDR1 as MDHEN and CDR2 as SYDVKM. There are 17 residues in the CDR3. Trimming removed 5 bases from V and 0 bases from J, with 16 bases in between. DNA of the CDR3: TGTGCCAGCAGTCCCCTATTTGGCCCCGCGAACACCGGGGAGCTGTTTTTT. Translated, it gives CASSPLFGPANTGELFF.

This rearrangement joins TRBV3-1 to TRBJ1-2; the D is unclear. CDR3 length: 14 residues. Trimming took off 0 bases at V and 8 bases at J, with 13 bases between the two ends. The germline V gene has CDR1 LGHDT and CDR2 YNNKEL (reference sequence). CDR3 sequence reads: CASSQDKDPLGYTF. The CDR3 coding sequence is TGTGCCAGCAGCCAAGATAAGGACCCCCTCGGCTACACCTTC.

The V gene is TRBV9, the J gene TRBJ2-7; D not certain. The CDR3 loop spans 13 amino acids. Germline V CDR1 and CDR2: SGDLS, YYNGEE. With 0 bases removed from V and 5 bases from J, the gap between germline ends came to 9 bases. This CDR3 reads CASSVDTAHEQYF. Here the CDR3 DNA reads TGTGCCAGCAGCGTAGATACCGCCCACGAGCAGTACTTC.

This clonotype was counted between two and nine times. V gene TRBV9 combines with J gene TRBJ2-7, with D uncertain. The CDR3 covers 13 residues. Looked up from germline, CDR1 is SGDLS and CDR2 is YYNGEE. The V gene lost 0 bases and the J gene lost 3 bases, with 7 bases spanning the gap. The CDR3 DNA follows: TGTGCCAGCAGCGTAGGGGGAAACTACGAGCAGTACTTC. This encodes CASSVGGNYEQYF.

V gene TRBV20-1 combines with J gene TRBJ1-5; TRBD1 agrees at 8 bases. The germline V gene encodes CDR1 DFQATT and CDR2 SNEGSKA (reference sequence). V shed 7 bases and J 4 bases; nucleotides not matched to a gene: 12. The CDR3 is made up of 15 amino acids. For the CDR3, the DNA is TGCAGTGTTCTGCCCGACAGGGGCCGGAATCAGCCCCAGCATTTT. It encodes CSVLPDRGRNQPQHF.

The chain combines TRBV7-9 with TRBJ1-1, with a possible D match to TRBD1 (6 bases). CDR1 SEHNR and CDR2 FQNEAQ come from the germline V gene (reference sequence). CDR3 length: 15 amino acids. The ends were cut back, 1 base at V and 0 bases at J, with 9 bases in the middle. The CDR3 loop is CASSLEGVMNTEAFF. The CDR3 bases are TGTGCCAGCAGCTTAGAGGGGGTTATGAACACTGAAGCTTTCTTT.

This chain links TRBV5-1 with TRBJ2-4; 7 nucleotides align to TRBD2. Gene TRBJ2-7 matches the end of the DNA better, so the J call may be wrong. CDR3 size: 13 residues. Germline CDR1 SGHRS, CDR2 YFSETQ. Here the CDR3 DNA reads TGCGCCAGCAGCTGGGTGGGAGGGAGCGAGCAGTACTTC. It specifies CASSWVGGSEQYF.

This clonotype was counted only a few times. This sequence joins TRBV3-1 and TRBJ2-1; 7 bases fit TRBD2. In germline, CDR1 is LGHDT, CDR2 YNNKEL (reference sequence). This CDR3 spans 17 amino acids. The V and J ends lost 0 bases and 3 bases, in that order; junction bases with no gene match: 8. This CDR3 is CASSQDSGGSNYNEQFF. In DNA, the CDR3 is TGTGCCAGCAGCCAAGATTCGGGCGGGAGTAACTACAATGAGCAGTTCTTC.

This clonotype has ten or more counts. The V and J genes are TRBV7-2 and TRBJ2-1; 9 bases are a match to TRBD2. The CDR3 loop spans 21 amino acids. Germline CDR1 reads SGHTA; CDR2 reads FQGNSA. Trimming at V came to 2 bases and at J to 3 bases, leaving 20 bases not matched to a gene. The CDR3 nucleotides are TGTGCCAGCAGCTTATTAAAAGGTCAGCGGGGGGCACACGGGGTCTACAATGAGCAGTTCTTC. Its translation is CASSLLKGQRGAHGVYNEQFF. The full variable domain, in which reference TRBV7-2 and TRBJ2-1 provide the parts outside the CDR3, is GAGVSQSPSNKVTEKGKDVELRCDPISGHTALYWYRQSLGQGLEFLIYFQGNSAPDKSGLPSDRFSAERTGGSVSTLTIQRTQQEDSAVYLCASSLLKGQRGAHGVYNEQFFGPGTRLTVL.

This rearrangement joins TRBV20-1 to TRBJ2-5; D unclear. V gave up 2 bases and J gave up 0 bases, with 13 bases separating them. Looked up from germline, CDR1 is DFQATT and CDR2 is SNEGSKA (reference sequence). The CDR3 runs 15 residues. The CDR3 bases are TGCAGTGCTAGAAGCCAGCCTCCCTACCAAGAGACCCAGTACTTC. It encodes CSARSQPPYQETQYF.

CDR3: CASSLHTGSGANVLTF. The CDR3 nucleotides read TGTGCCAGCAGCCTACATACAGGGTCTGGGGCCAACGTCCTGACTTTC. J is TRBJ2-6 and V is TRBV11-1, with D possibly matching TRBD1 (6 bases). Germline CDR1 is SGHAT and CDR2 is FQDESV (reference sequence). This CDR3 contains 16 residues. V was trimmed by 5 bases and J by 1 base, leaving 12 bases between them.

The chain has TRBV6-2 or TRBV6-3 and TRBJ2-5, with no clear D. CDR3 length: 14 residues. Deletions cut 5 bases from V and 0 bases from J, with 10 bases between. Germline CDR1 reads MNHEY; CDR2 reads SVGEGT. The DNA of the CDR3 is TGTGCCAGCAGTGGGGTGGGCTACCAAGAGACCCAGTACTTC. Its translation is CASSGVGYQETQYF.

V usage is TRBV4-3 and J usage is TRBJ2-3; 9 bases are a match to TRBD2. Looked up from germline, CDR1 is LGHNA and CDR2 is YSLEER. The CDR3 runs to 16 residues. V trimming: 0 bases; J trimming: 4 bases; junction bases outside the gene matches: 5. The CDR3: CASSQDWRGGADTQYF. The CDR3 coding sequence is TGCGCCAGCAGCCAAGATTGGCGGGGGGGGGCAGATACGCAGTATTTT.